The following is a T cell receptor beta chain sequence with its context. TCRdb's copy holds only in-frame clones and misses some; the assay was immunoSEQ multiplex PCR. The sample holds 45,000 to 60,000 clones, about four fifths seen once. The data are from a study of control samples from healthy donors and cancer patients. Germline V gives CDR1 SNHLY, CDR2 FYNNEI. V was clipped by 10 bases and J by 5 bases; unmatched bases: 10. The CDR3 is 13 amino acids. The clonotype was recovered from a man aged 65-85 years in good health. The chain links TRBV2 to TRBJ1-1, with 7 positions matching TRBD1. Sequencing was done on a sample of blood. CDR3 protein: CATPTTGRTEAFF. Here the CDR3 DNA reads TGTGCCACGCCAACGACAGGGCGAACTGAAGCTTTCTTT.